The 30 T cell receptor beta chains below all came from one sample that was sequenced in a study of blood T cell repertoires in COVID-19. The method was immunoSEQ multiplex PCR; TCRdb's version includes in-frame clones alone and lacks a portion of them. The table has about 120,000 clones, around 88% seen once. The specimen sequenced was peripheral blood. These receptors were taken from a woman in her forties or fifties with active or convalescent COVID-19.

The genes are TRBV7-6 and TRBJ2-7, with TRBD2 matching 10 bases. The CDR3 is 19 residues long. Germline trimming cut 2 bases from V and 3 bases from J; bases unmatched to any gene: 16. Germline CDR1 and CDR2: SGHVS and FNYEAQ. The CDR3 is CASSLRRASGSPKSYEQYF. The DNA of the CDR3 is TGTGCCAGCAGCTTAAGGCGAGCTAGCGGGAGCCCTAAGAGCTACGAGCAGTACTTC.

This chain connects TRBV2 to TRBJ2-7; D remains unclear. V lost 4 bases and J 5 bases, leaving 12 bases between the germline ends. CDR1 and CDR2 (germline): SNHLY, FYNNEI. This CDR3 is 13 amino acids long. Written as DNA, the CDR3 is TGTGCCAGCAGTGCCCTTGGTGGCAACGAGCAGTACTTC. Amino acids: CASSALGGNEQYF.

This clone was observed once. The chain employs TRBV14 and TRBJ2-7, with 13 bases lining up with TRBD2. V dropped 3 bases and J dropped 1; count of bases not matched to a gene: 9. CDR3 length: 18 amino acids. The germline V gene has CDR1 SGHDN and CDR2 FVKESK. This CDR3 reads CASSHPPGLAGSSYEQYF. In nucleotides, the CDR3 is TGTGCCAGCAGCCATCCCCCGGGACTAGCGGGATCTTCCTACGAGCAGTACTTC.

The chain carries TRBV19 and TRBJ1-1; no reliable D call. Trimming cost V 0 bases and J 10 bases, with 12 bases left between them. CDR1 LNHDA and CDR2 SQIVND come from the germline V gene (reference sequence). This CDR3 spans 13 amino acids. This CDR3 is CASSIDWAGGAFF. The DNA of the CDR3 is TGTGCCAGTAGTATAGATTGGGCAGGTGGAGCTTTCTTT.

This rearrangement joins TRBV7-6 to TRBJ1-1; D call uncertain. Germline V gives CDR1 SGHVS, CDR2 FNYEAQ. The CDR3 has 13 amino acids. Trimming removed 6 bases at V and 1 base at J, with 9 bases between. This chain's CDR3 is CASRMTQNTEAFF. The CDR3 DNA sequence: TGTGCCAGCAGAATGACACAGAACACTGAAGCTTTCTTT.

V is TRBV7-2 and J is TRBJ2-7; possible D gene TRBD2, 6 bases. The CDR3 loop spans 15 amino acids. CDR1 and CDR2 (germline): SGHTA, FQGNSA. Trimming took off 2 bases at V and 3 bases at J, with 14 bases between the two ends. The CDR3 protein is CASSLILGLHYEQYF. CDR3 DNA sequence: TGTGCCAGCAGCTTAATTTTGGGACTCCACTACGAGCAGTACTTC.

The CDR3 loop reads CSASFRVGEQFF. For the CDR3, the DNA is TGCAGTGCTAGTTTCAGGGTTGGTGAGCAGTTCTTC. This chain joins TRBV20-1 and TRBJ2-1; tentative D call: TRBD1 (5 bases). The CDR3 has 12 amino acids. V shed 3 bases and J shed 9 bases, with 12 bases lying between them. Looked up from germline, CDR1 is DFQATT and CDR2 is SNEGSKA (reference sequence).

The rearrangement joins TRBV11-2 to TRBJ2-7, with 8 bases that match TRBD2. With V trimmed by 1 base and J by 2 bases, 4 bases remained unmatched. The germline V gene has CDR1 SGHAT and CDR2 FQNNGV. There are 15 residues in the CDR3. In DNA form, the CDR3 reads TGTGCCAGCAGCTTAGGTGGGACTAGAGCCTACGAGCAGTACTTC. Protein sequence: CASSLGGTRAYEQYF.

V and J are TRBV30 and TRBJ1-2, with 7 bases aligning to TRBD1. CDR1 and CDR2 (germline): GTSNPN, SVGIG (reference sequence). Germline trimming cut 2 bases from V and 4 bases from J; bases unmatched to any gene: 7. This CDR3 spans 14 amino acids. The CDR3, as DNA: TGTGCCTGGAGTCCAAAAGGGGGCGGCTATGGCTACACCTTC. It codes for CAWSPKGGGYGYTF.

The chain uses TRBV28 and TRBJ2-4; 10 bases are a match to TRBD1. The germline CDR1 and CDR2 sequences are MDHEN and SYDVKM. With V trimmed by 5 bases and J by 5 bases, 3 bases remained unmatched. CDR3 size: 14 residues. CDR3 coding DNA: TGTGCCAGCAGTGGAGGGACAGGGGAAAACATTCAGTACTTC. Its translation: CASSGGTGENIQYF.

The gene calls are TRBV2 and TRBJ2-5; possible D gene TRBD2, 6 bases. The CDR3 has 15 amino acids. V lost 6 bases, J lost 2 bases, and 16 bases lay in between. Germline V gene lookup returns CDR1 SNHLY and CDR2 FYNNEI. CDR3 protein: CASSLRTREQETQYF. The CDR3 DNA reads as TGTGCCAGCAGCCTCAGAACCCGGGAGCAAGAGACCCAGTACTTC.

Note on this clone: Additional DNA sequences in this sample encode the identical CDR3. For the CDR3, the DNA is TGTGCCACCAGTGATTTAAGACAGGGAAGGAATGAGCAGTTCTTC. Amino acids: CATSDLRQGRNEQFF. The rearrangement uses TRBV24-1 and TRBJ2-1; 7 bases align to TRBD1. The V and J ends lost 1 base and 7 bases, in that order; junction bases with no gene match: 6. The CDR3 runs to 15 residues. CDR1 is KGHDR and CDR2 is SFDVKD in the germline V gene.

The genes are TRBV10-3 and TRBJ2-7; 10 bases agree with TRBD2. Trimming at V came to 1 base and at J to 1 base, leaving 7 bases not matched to a gene. The CDR3 is 17 residues long. Germline CDR1 and CDR2: ENHRY and SYGVKD. As DNA, the CDR3 is TGTGCCATCAGTGAGTACGGACTAGCGGACCTTTCCTACGAGCAGTACTTC. Its translation is CAISEYGLADLSYEQYF.

The V gene is TRBV19, the J gene TRBJ1-2; D not certain. The CDR3 length is 15 residues. Germline V gene lookup returns CDR1 LNHDA and CDR2 SQIVND (reference sequence). The V and J ends lost 5 bases and 2 bases respectively, with 15 bases between them. DNA for the CDR3: TGTGCCAGTAGTGGTCCTACGGAGGAGAACTATGGCTACACCTTC. It is translated as CASSGPTEENYGYTF.

This sequence joins TRBV6-2 or TRBV6-3 and TRBJ2-1; perhaps D is TRBD1 or TRBD2 (6 bases each). This CDR3 is 14 amino acids long. Trimming cost V 6 bases and J 7 bases, with 16 bases left between them. Germline V gene data show CDR1 as MNHEY and CDR2 as SVGEGT. For the CDR3, the DNA is TGTGCCAGCAGCCGGGGGCGGGTAGAGAATGAGCAGTTCTTC. Protein product: CASSRGRVENEQFF.

CDR3 sequence: CASSLRREGRGTQYF. CDR3 sequence (DNA): TGTGCCAGCAGCTTGCGGCGGGAGGGCCGGGGAACGCAGTATTTT. The chain joins TRBV5-6 to TRBJ2-3, with 9 bases fitting TRBD2. Germline CDR1 and CDR2: SGHDT and YYEEEE. Trimming took 1 base from V and 9 from J; bases not matched to a gene: 9. The CDR3 loop spans 15 amino acids.

The chain employs TRBV7-2 and TRBJ2-5, with a tentative D call TRBD2 (6 bases). Germline-derived CDR1 and CDR2 are SGHTA and FQGNSA. Trimming removed 1 base at V and 7 bases at J, with 16 bases between. The CDR3 has 15 amino acids. The CDR3 loop is CASSLGIGGRGTQYF. In nucleotides, the CDR3 is TGTGCCAGCAGCTTAGGAATCGGGGGACGGGGGACCCAGTACTTC.

V gene TRBV7-2 combines with J gene TRBJ2-7, with 9 bases that match TRBD1. V shed 3 bases and J 7 bases; nucleotides not matched to a gene: 4. The CDR3 loop spans 13 amino acids. CDR1 and CDR2 (germline): SGHTA, FQGNSA. CDR3 in amino acids: CASSFTGGAEQYF. CDR3 coding DNA: TGTGCCAGCAGCTTCACAGGGGGCGCAGAGCAGTACTTC.

The chain employs TRBV11-3 and TRBJ2-7, with 10 bases lining up with TRBD1. Trimming at V came to 5 bases and at J to 3 bases, leaving 4 bases not matched to a gene. The CDR3 covers 14 residues. Germline lookup yields CDR1 SGHNT and CDR2 YENEEA. In nucleotides, the CDR3 is TGTGCCAGCAGCACCGGGACAGGGGACTACGAGCAGTACTTC. Translating it yields CASSTGTGDYEQYF. The full variable domain, its missing parts supplied by reference TRBV11-3 and TRBJ2-7, is EAGVVQSPRYKIIEKKQPVAFWCNPISGHNTLYWYLQNLGQGPELLIRYENEEAVDDSQLPKDRFSAERLKGVDSTLKIQPAELGDSAVYLCASSTGTGDYEQYFGPGTRLTVT.

The rearrangement links TRBV20-1 to TRBJ1-2; D gene unclear. With 5 bases removed from V and 3 bases from J, the gap between germline ends came to 7 bases. Looked up from germline, CDR1 is DFQATT and CDR2 is SNEGSKA (reference sequence). The CDR3 is made up of 11 amino acids. CDR3 nucleotide sequence: TGCAGTGCTTTGGAGCACTATGGCTACACCTTC. Protein: CSALEHYGYTF.

V gene TRBV5-1 combines with J gene TRBJ2-4; the match to TRBD1 covers 7 bases. The CDR3 sequence is 14 residues long. The trim removed 4 bases at V and 6 bases at J, leaving 7 bases unmatched. Germline V gene sequence: CDR1 SGHRS, CDR2 YFSETQ. Here the CDR3 DNA reads TGCGCCAGCAGCGAGGGGACAGCTCGAAACATTCAGTACTTC. It codes for CASSEGTARNIQYF.

CDR3 amino acids: CASSPDRGNGNTIYF. CDR3 bases: TGTGCCAGCAGCCCGGACAGGGGTAACGGAAACACCATATATTTT. This sequence joins TRBV11-3 and TRBJ1-3; 9 positions agree with TRBD1. CDR3 length: 15 residues. CDR1 is SGHNT, CDR2 YENEEA, per germline. Unmatched junction bases numbered 6, after V lost 5 bases and J lost 4 bases.

The chain carries TRBV7-8 and TRBJ1-3, with D hard to call. Trimming left V 0 bases short and J 4 bases short, with 10 bases between. The CDR3 covers 15 residues. Germline CDR1 reads SGHVS; CDR2 reads FQNEAQ. The CDR3 reads CASSLAQTRGNTIYF. Written as DNA, the CDR3 is TGTGCCAGCAGCTTAGCTCAGACCAGGGGAAACACCATATATTTT.

The chain has TRBV7-3 and TRBJ1-1, with D perhaps matching TRBD1 (5 bases). The CDR3 is 13 residues long. V gave up 4 bases and J gave up 0 bases, with 6 bases separating them. Germline V lookup: CDR1 SGHTA, CDR2 FQGTGA. In DNA form, the CDR3 reads TGTGCCAGCAGCTCACAGGTGAACACTGAAGCTTTCTTT. It translates to CASSSQVNTEAFF.

J is TRBJ2-5 and V is TRBV25-1; TRBD1 matches 7 bases. The CDR3 runs 12 residues. The germline V gene has CDR1 MGHDK and CDR2 SYGVNS. The trim removed 7 bases at V and 1 base at J, leaving 0 bases unmatched. CDR3 DNA: TGTGCCAGCACAGGGGGCCAAGAGACCCAGTACTTC. It is translated as CASTGGQETQYF.

The V gene is TRBV7-6, the J gene TRBJ1-1; D is undetermined. This CDR3 spans 16 amino acids. Trimming left V 1 base short and J 5 bases short, with 17 bases between. Germline-derived CDR1 and CDR2 are SGHVS and FNYEAQ. CDR3: CASSLGNWAGQTEAFF. The DNA for the CDR3 is TGTGCCAGCAGCTTAGGGAACTGGGCAGGTCAAACTGAAGCTTTCTTT.

In this sample, this clone turned up a few times. The chain is built from TRBV5-5 and TRBJ2-6; maybe TRBD1 (5 bases). Germline V gene lookup returns CDR1 SGHKS and CDR2 YYEKEE (reference sequence). V lost 4 bases and J 4 bases, leaving 15 bases between the germline ends. This CDR3 has 16 amino acids. DNA of the CDR3: TGTGCCAGCAGCCCCATAGGGGCTACAGGGGCCAACGTCCTGACTTTC. This translates into CASSPIGATGANVLTF.

V usage is TRBV28 and J usage is TRBJ1-6; maybe TRBD1 (5 bases). With 4 bases removed from V and 3 bases from J, the gap between germline ends came to 10 bases. Per the germline V gene, CDR1 is MDHEN and CDR2 is SYDVKM. This CDR3 is 15 amino acids long. The CDR3 DNA reads TGTGCCAGCAGTTGGGCAGGGCTCTATAATTCACCCCTCCACTTT. Amino acid sequence: CASSWAGLYNSPLHF.

The chain carries TRBV10-3 and TRBJ1-5; 7 positions match TRBD1. V was clipped by 2 bases and J by 9 bases; unmatched bases: 7. This CDR3 is 14 amino acids long. The germline gives CDR1 ENHRY, CDR2 SYGVKD. This chain's CDR3 is CAISEDRVVLPQHF. The CDR3 DNA sequence: TGTGCCATCAGTGAGGACAGGGTAGTTTTGCCCCAGCATTTT.

V usage is TRBV9 and J usage is TRBJ2-1; TRBD2 aligns across 8 bases. Germline CDR1 reads SGDLS; CDR2 reads YYNGEE. J lost 9 bases, V lost 2 bases, and 10 bases had no gene match. There are 15 residues in the CDR3. CDR3 amino acids: CASSVGTSMWGEQFF. The CDR3 DNA reads TGTGCCAGCAGCGTCGGGACTAGTATGTGGGGTGAGCAGTTCTTC.